This T cell receptor (beta chain) was recovered during a study of blood T cell repertoires in COVID-19 (dated by TCRdb to 2020 to 2022). Describing the broader study: Samples covering the acute and convalescent phases of COVID-19 were provided by collaborators in the United States, Italy and Spain. The repertoires were released in a freely available public database intended as a resource for research on the immune response to SARS-CoV-2. The material from the prospective study consisted of cDNA or gDNA derived from T cells, B-cell-depleted T cells, or PBMCs. Deeply sampled blood TCRbeta repertoires from subjects exposed to, actively infected with, or recovered from COVID-19 were included in the dataset. Where available, HLA class I and class II types were obtained from metadata supplied by the sample provider rather than from assay-based typing. Nearly every sample came with metadata listing a de-identified subject ID, COVID-19 status, age in years and sex. The samples were drawn from the first 160 participants of the ongoing ImmuneRACE study and from some 1,300 subjects provided by 6 global collaborators. General conclusions and limits of the study: Clinical and demographic metadata were provided uncurated, with the amount varying by source and participant.

Regarding this clone: Which antigen it targets is not known. Base-call qualities are not available, and no considerably larger clone is one nucleotide away.

CDR1 and CDR2 were assigned from the germline V gene as MNHEY and SVGAGI. From its cysteine to its phenylalanine, the CDR3 spans 15 amino acids. The sequence is cut down to CDR3 DNA, 45 bases in frame from base 1. V is clipped by 4 bases and J by 1 base, and the sequence between their germline boundaries is 13 bases long. The collaborating institutions used their own protocols to collect whole blood in K2EDTA tubes. For TCRbeta analysis, collaborator samples were shipped as frozen whole blood, as isolated PBMCs, or as DNA extracted from either sample type. TCRbeta CDR3 regions were amplified from genomic DNA using the immunoSEQ Assay, a bias-controlled multiplex PCR. Regarding the original processing steps: The number of nucleated cells in each sample was estimated from the amplification of reference gene primers within the assay. To quantify the absolute abundance of each unique TCRbeta CDR3 rearrangement, sequence reads were collapsed and filtered. For each sample, productive Simpson clonality was calculated as the square root of Simpson's diversity index across productive rearrangements. TCRdb retrieved this table from immuneACCESS and kept in-frame rearrangements only. Not all clones are present; in checked studies, unresolved V genes account for under half, and no reason is known for the remainder. V and J calls plus clone size are reproduced from that table; the DNA served to infer D and trimming. For this sample the table gives under 300,000 clones, of which around 86% were detected only once. Of the sample, 3.6% falls within the top ten clones.

Sequencing input: peripheral blood. The chain is encoded by TRBV6-5 joined to TRBJ2-5, with TRBD2 tentatively as D gene (5 bases match). The clonotype originates from a man between 18 and 29 years old with active or convalescent COVID-19. The sequence in DNA is TGTGCCAGCAGTTGGACTGGCGGGCCCCAAGAGACCCAGTACTTC. This translates into CASSWTGGPQETQYF.